What follows are 11 T cell receptor beta chains derived from one specimen sequenced in a study of blood T cell repertoires in COVID-19. Clones were read by immunoSEQ multiplex PCR, and TCRdb kept only the in-frame ones, dropping some. Among about 300,000 clones listed, more than 75% were seen once. Sample: peripheral blood. The origin of the receptors is a man aged 70 or older with acute or convalescent COVID-19.

J is TRBJ1-1 and V is TRBV19; no definite D call. The germline V and J ends were trimmed by 7 bases and 1 base, with 10 bases remaining between them. Germline V gene sequence: CDR1 LNHDA, CDR2 SQIVND (reference sequence). The CDR3 has 13 residues. This CDR3 is CASTRGRNTEAFF. The CDR3 bases are TGTGCCAGTACCCGGGGAAGGAACACTGAAGCTTTCTTT. Full variable domain (rest looked up from reference TRBV19 and TRBJ1-1): DGGITQSPKYLFRKEGQNVTLSCEQNLNHDAMYWYRQDPGQGLRLIYYSQIVNDFQKGDIAEGYSVSREKKESFPLTVTSAQKNPTAFYLCASTRGRNTEAFFGQGTRLTVV.

The rearrangement joins TRBV6-5 to TRBJ2-7; D not resolved. The V and J ends lost 6 bases and 0 bases respectively, with 12 bases between them. The V gene's germline CDR1 is MNHEY and CDR2 SVGAGI. The CDR3 is 14 amino acids. CDR3 sequence (DNA): TGTGCCAGCAGAGCTGGTAGATCCTCCTACGAGCAGTACTTC. Translated, it gives CASRAGRSSYEQYF.

The chain carries TRBV5-4 and TRBJ2-5; a weak D match, TRBD2 (6 bases). Trimming removed 1 base from V and 1 base from J, with 14 bases in between. In germline, CDR1 is SGHNT, CDR2 YYREEE (reference sequence). The CDR3 is 16 residues long. CDR3 amino acids: CASSLIGSTAQETQYF. DNA of the CDR3: TGTGCCAGCAGCTTGATCGGGAGTACTGCCCAAGAGACCCAGTACTTC.

The chain couples TRBV5-1 to TRBJ2-1; D possibly corresponds to TRBD1 (6 bases). The CDR3 length is 16 residues. The V and J ends lost 2 bases and 0 bases respectively, with 12 bases between them. CDR1 and CDR2 (germline): SGHRS, YFSETQ. CDR3 in amino acids: CASSFTTGSSYNEQFF. As DNA, the CDR3 is TGCGCCAGCAGCTTCACCACAGGGAGCTCCTACAATGAGCAGTTCTTC.

V is TRBV6-6 and J is TRBJ2-3, with D possibly being TRBD2 (5 bases). This CDR3 spans 14 amino acids. V gave up 3 bases and J gave up 10 bases, with 17 bases separating them. The germline V gene has CDR1 MNHNY and CDR2 SVGAGI (reference sequence). The CDR3 sequence: CASSYPDGLTPQYF. DNA of the CDR3: TGTGCCAGCAGTTATCCCGACGGACTCACGCCGCAGTATTTT.

CDR3 nucleotide sequence: TGTGCCAGCAGCCCCCCAGGACAGGGGGAGGCCGGCCTAGCTTTCTTT. Translating it yields CASSPPGQGEAGLAFF. V usage is TRBV9 and J usage is TRBJ1-1; 10 bases match TRBD1. The CDR3 sequence is 16 residues long. The trim removed 4 bases at V and 10 bases at J, leaving 16 bases unmatched. CDR1 SGDLS and CDR2 YYNGEE come from the germline V gene.

CDR3 protein: CASSQPGLGEETQYF. CDR3 coding DNA: TGCGCCAGCAGTCAACCGGGACTAGGAGAAGAGACCCAGTACTTC. The rearrangement joins TRBV5-1 to TRBJ2-5; TRBD2 agrees at 8 bases. V dropped 5 bases and J dropped 3; count of bases not matched to a gene: 9. There are 15 residues in the CDR3. The V gene's germline CDR1 is SGHRS and CDR2 YFSETQ. The whole variable domain, remainder taken from reference TRBV5-1 and TRBJ2-5, is KAGVTQTPRYLIKTRGQQVTLSCSPISGHRSVSWYQQTPGQGLQFLFEYFSETQRNKGNFPGRFSGRQFSNSRSEMNVSTLELGDSALYLCASSQPGLGEETQYFGPGTRLLVL.

Note on this clone: Other DNA sequences in the sample encode the same CDR3. This rearrangement joins TRBV18 to TRBJ2-2; 7 bases are shared with TRBD1. This CDR3 has 16 amino acids. Germline V lookup: CDR1 KGHSH, CDR2 LQKENI. V shed 3 bases and J 0 bases; nucleotides not matched to a gene: 4. CDR3 amino acids: CASSPPGQTNTGELFF. CDR3 DNA: TGTGCCAGCTCACCTCCGGGACAGACGAACACCGGGGAGCTGTTTTTT.

The chain links TRBV10-3 to TRBJ1-5; 9 nucleotides line up with TRBD1. The germline V gene has CDR1 ENHRY and CDR2 SYGVKD. V lost 3 bases, J lost 0 bases, and 6 bases stayed unmatched. CDR3 length: 17 amino acids. The CDR3 region has the DNA TGTGCCATCAGTGACGGCGGACAGGGGTATAGCAATCAGCCCCAGCATTTT. Protein: CAISDGGQGYSNQPQHF.

The chain has TRBV19 and TRBJ2-7; D is undetermined. With 5 bases removed from V and 0 bases from J, the gap between germline ends came to 11 bases. CDR3 size: 14 residues. Germline V gives CDR1 LNHDA, CDR2 SQIVND (reference sequence). In DNA, the CDR3 is TGTGCCAGTAGTGAGGATCGGAGCTCCTACGAGCAGTACTTC. It encodes CASSEDRSSYEQYF.

CDR3: CASSSGGGPQHF. DNA for the CDR3: TGTGCCAGCAGTTCGGGGGGCGGGCCCCAGCATTTT. The chain joins TRBV28 to TRBJ1-5, with a weak D call TRBD1 (6 bases). CDR1 and CDR2 (germline): MDHEN, SYDVKM. V was trimmed by 4 bases and J by 9 bases, leaving 10 bases between them. The CDR3 totals 12 residues.